This T cell receptor beta chain was identified during a study of CD8+CD57+ T cells in acquired aplastic anemia. Only patients with CD8+CD57+ cell expansion on flow cytometry were chosen for sequencing. Patients, without exception, had severe acquired aplastic anemia. The template used for profiling TCR beta VDJ and CDR3 was genomic DNA. TCRdb passed the reads through MiXCR, listing each CDR3 protein once. There are 200,000 to 250,000 distinct CDR3 sequences in the sample; roughly two thirds occur only once, and around 60% lies in the top ten. The germline CDR1 and CDR2 sequences are SGDLS and YYNGEE. This CDR3 comprises 15 residues. The V segment lost 4 bases and the J segment 5 bases; nucleotides outside the gene matches: 9.

The receptor was isolated from a human donor with aplastic anemia. This chain links TRBV9 with TRBJ2-5, with 9 bases lining up with TRBD2. Sequenced input: sorted CD4+, CD8+, or CD8+CD57+ T cells (not recorded which) from PBMCs. CDR3 sequence: CASSFSGSRVETQYF. CDR3 nucleotides: TGTGCCAGCAGCTTTAGCGGGAGTAGAGTGGAGACCCAGTACTTC.